A single sample is the source of the 2 T cell receptor beta chains below, sequenced in a study of cytomegalovirus exposure and HLA in healthy donors (dated by TCRdb to about 2017). Library construction relied on the immunoSEQ multiplex PCR assay. A mixture of 60 forward primers for TCR Vbeta segments and 13 reverse primers for TCR Jbeta segments was used in the multiplex PCR. The immuneACCESS repertoire file appears here via TCRdb, limited to in-frame rearrangements. These files lack a portion of the clones; in checked studies, under half of the deficit traces to unresolved V genes, and the cause of the others is not known. Present in this sample are about 110,000 clones, roughly 71% of which were seen just once. About 11% of the sample is in the top ten clones. What was sequenced was PBMCs. The receptors stem from a man between 40 and 49 years old in good health and CMV-seropositive.

A word on this clone: The junction departs from germline at one end; a sequencing error may be responsible. Other DNA sequences in this sample translate to the same CDR3. The V and J genes are TRBV4-1 and TRBJ1-1, with D possibly matching TRBD1 (5 bases). Germline V gives CDR1 MGHRA, CDR2 YSYEKL. The CDR3 loop spans 15 amino acids. As DNA, the CDR3 is TGCGCCAGTAGCCAAGATCACGGGGCGGGAACTGAAGCTTTCTTT. Its translation: CASSQDHGAGTEAFF.

In its sample, this clone was seen a few times. This rearrangement joins TRBV6-5 to TRBJ1-1; maybe TRBD1 (5 bases). Germline CDR1 reads MNHEY; CDR2 reads SVGAGI. The CDR3 has 15 amino acids. V was clipped by 6 bases and J by 1 base, with 15 bases between them. The CDR3 sequence: CASSLRAGSNTEAFF. CDR3 nucleotides: TGTGCCAGCAGCCTCAGGGCAGGGTCGAACACTGAAGCTTTCTTT.